This T cell receptor (beta chain) was profiled in a study of human CD8 memory T cell subsets. Study-wide findings and caveats: Among the subsets, Chao1 estimates suggested that stem-like memory T cells were more diverse than precursor exhausted T cells.

Germline assignment: CDR1 SGHDN and CDR2 FVKESK. CDR3 size: 14 residues. Production of TCR beta libraries used UMI-labeled 5' RACE as the method. TCRdb re-called the 5' RACE reads and gives one entry per CDR3 protein, without DNA. The sample includes fewer than 8,000 distinct CDR3 sequences. A note on this clonotype: Its antigen is currently unknown.

The source of this sequence is a human donor in good health. The sample comprised CD8+ T cells from PBMCs. The chain has TRBV14 and TRBJ1-2. CDR3 sequence: CASSQVEGNYGYTF.